This T cell receptor (beta chain) came from a study of blood T cell repertoires in COVID-19. J was trimmed by 3 bases and V by 8 bases; bases with no gene match: 5. The CDR3 is 14 amino acids. Germline CDR1 MDHEN, CDR2 SYDVKM. Data came from immunoSEQ multiplex PCR; TCRdb stores just in-frame clones and leaves some out. Of roughly 250,000 clones listed, 80% to 85% are singletons. V gene TRBV28 combines with J gene TRBJ1-5, with 9 positions matching TRBD1. Input material: peripheral blood. The sequence derives from a person aged 70 to 85 with COVID-19, enrolled during active disease. The CDR3 protein is CASATGGNNQPQHF. For the CDR3, the DNA is TGTGCCAGCGCGACAGGGGGTAACAATCAGCCCCAGCATTTT.